This T cell receptor (beta chain) was documented in a study of PD-1 blockade in classical Hodgkin lymphoma. Every patient experienced relapse after autologous stem cell transplantation, and brentuximab vedotin exposure varied. Libraries were prepared by immunoSEQ multiplex PCR; TCRdb keeps only in-frame clonotypes and omits some of them. The sample yields some 15,000 clones, 83% seen once. The CDR3 length is 14 residues. Germline CDR1 and CDR2: SQVTM and ANQGSEA. Unmatched junction bases numbered 4, after V lost 1 base and J lost 7 bases. The rearrangement links TRBV29-1 to TRBJ1-1, with TRBD1 identical over 12 bases. The sequencing used peripheral blood mononuclear cells (PBMCs), collected at baseline. The receptor's source is a human donor with classical Hodgkin lymphoma. CDR3 sequence (DNA): TGCAGCGTTGAAGGGGGACAGGGGGCCATTGAAGCTTTCTTT. Translated, it gives CSVEGGQGAIEAFF.